This record looks at one TCR beta chain sequence and its context. This receptor's antigen is unknown. No per-base quality is available; no much larger clone lies one base away. A second Seattle source provided samples from volunteer blood donors who had recovered from COVID-19. Whole blood was collected in K2EDTA tubes by collaborating institutions according to the institutions' own protocols. Collaborator samples were shipped for TCRbeta analysis as frozen whole blood, isolated PBMCs, or DNA extracted from either sample type. This sample stems from a study of blood T cell repertoires in COVID-19 (dated by TCRdb to between 2020 and 2021). Regarding the complete study: Samples covering the acute and convalescent phases of COVID-19 were provided by collaborators in the United States, Italy and Spain. The prospective study material was composed of cDNA or gDNA derived from T cells, B-cell-depleted T cells, or PBMCs. The dataset comprised deeply sampled blood TCRbeta repertoires from subjects exposed to, actively infected with, or recovered from COVID-19. The repertoires were released in a freely available public database meant as a resource for research on the immune response to SARS-CoV-2. Samples were obtained from the ongoing ImmuneRACE study (first 160 participants) and from some 1,300 subjects provided by 6 global collaborators. A de-identified subject ID, COVID-19 status, age in years and sex were almost always included in the sample metadata. Where available, HLA class I and class II types were obtained from metadata supplied by the sample provider rather than from assay-based typing.

Study-level results and caveats: How much clinical and demographic metadata was included differed by source and by participant, and the metadata was provided uncurated.

Per the germline V gene (reference sequence), GTSNPN is the CDR1 and SVGIG is the CDR2. From cysteine to phenylalanine, the CDR3 is 13 amino acids long. The DNA shown is the 39-base CDR3, in frame from base 1. V loses 8 bases, J loses 7 bases, and the germline ends lie 15 bases apart. The immunoSEQ Assay, a bias-controlled multiplex PCR, was used to amplify TCRbeta CDR3 regions from genomic DNA. On the authors' methods: Within the assay, amplification of reference gene primers was used to estimate how many nucleated cells each sample contained. To quantify the absolute abundance of each unique TCRbeta CDR3 rearrangement, sequence reads were collapsed and filtered. For each sample, productive Simpson clonality was calculated by taking the square root of Simpson's diversity index across productive rearrangements. Imported from immuneACCESS, the table was reduced by TCRdb to in-frame sequences with V and J called. These copies leave out some clones; in studies compared against another copy, an unresolved V gene accounts for under half, and the cause of the remainder is not known. V, J and clone size derive from that table, while D and trimming were established from the DNA sequence. The sample has 270,000 or so clones on record, about 88% of them singletons. Less than 5% of the sample goes to the ten largest clones.

The sequenced sample consisted of peripheral blood. The sequence joins TRBV30 to TRBJ1-6; the D gene is perhaps TRBD1, on 5 matching bases. The TCR was taken from a middle-aged woman who had recovered from COVID-19. The CDR3 in this case is CASFGQGNSPLHF. The DNA sequence reads TGTGCCAGCTTCGGGCAGGGAAATTCACCCCTCCACTTT.